The rows below give T cell receptor beta chains drawn from one sample of a study of cytomegalovirus exposure and HLA in healthy donors. Sequenced by immunoSEQ multiplex PCR; TCRdb stores in-frame clones only, minus some. The sample consists of about 100,000 clones, around 77% of them appearing once. The sample consisted of PBMCs. These receptors were collected from a male donor in good health and CMV-seropositive. Both conserved end residues are part of each CDR3. The D gene is left open where the match is weak. Size is omitted from some rows. Given values are once, few, many or a class for expanded clones.

d_gene	abundance	v_gene	j_gene	CDR3aa	CDR3nt
-	few	TRBV7-3	TRBJ2-5	CASSLTGLTGVGETQYF	TGTGCCAGCAGCTTAACGGGTCTAACGGGAGTAGGAGAGACCCAGTACTTC
TRBD1	-	TRBV6-4	TRBJ1-2	CASSRGVPGQGANGYTF	TGTGCCAGCAGTCGTGGAGTTCCGGGACAGGGGGCTAATGGCTACACCTTC
TRBD2	-	TRBV18	TRBJ2-1	CASSLWTSGRGSYNEQFF	TGTGCCAGCTCACTTTGGACTAGCGGGAGGGGCTCCTACAATGAGCAGTTCTTC
-	-	TRBV5-1	TRBJ1-2	CASSLAPGESYGYTF	TGCGCCAGCAGCTTGGCTCCGGGTGAAAGCTATGGCTACACCTTC
TRBD2	-	TRBV29-1	TRBJ2-1	CSVGLSSYNEQFF	TGCAGCGTGGGACTAAGCTCCTACAATGAGCAGTTCTTC
TRBD2	-	TRBV6-6	TRBJ2-2	CASSYAGGDTGELFF	TGTGCCAGCAGTTACGCGGGAGGGGACACCGGGGAGCTGTTTTTT
-	few	TRBV12-5	TRBJ2-3	CASAPEGGLDTQYF	TGTGCTAGTGCCCCGGAAGGGGGTTTAGATACGCAGTATTTT
-	-	TRBV5-1	TRBJ2-3	CASSLVPAPRTSTDTQYF	TGCGCCAGCAGCTTGGTCCCCGCGCCAAGGACTAGCACAGATACGCAGTATTTT
-	-	TRBV28	TRBJ2-5	CASSLTGRIQETQYF	TGTGCCAGCAGTTTGACTGGGAGAATCCAAGAGACCCAGTACTTC
TRBD1	-	TRBV4-3	TRBJ2-3	CASSQDAQGATDTQYF	TGCGCCAGCAGCCAAGATGCCCAGGGGGCAACAGATACGCAGTATTTT
TRBD1	-	TRBV4-1	TRBJ2-7	CASSHATGGYEQYF	TGCGCCAGCAGCCACGCGACAGGGGGGTACGAGCAGTACTTC
TRBD2	-	TRBV15	TRBJ2-3	CATSRGLAGTTQYF	TGTGCCACCAGCAGGGGACTAGCGGGAACTACGCAGTATTTT
-	few	TRBV11-2	TRBJ2-7	CASSLQGSEQYF	TGTGCCAGCAGCCTCCAGGGATCCGAGCAGTACTTC
TRBD1	-	TRBV5-5	TRBJ1-4	CASSLAGGYNEKLFF	TGTGCCAGCAGCTTGGCAGGGGGGTATAATGAAAAACTGTTTTTT
-	-	TRBV19	TRBJ1-4	CASSGQGWEKLFF	TGTGCCAGTAGCGGTCAGGGATGGGAAAAACTGTTTTTT
-	few	TRBV18	TRBJ2-1	CASSIVNEQFF	TGTGCCAGCTCTATAGTGAATGAGCAGTTCTTC
TRBD2	-	TRBV7-9	TRBJ2-1	CASSPGTSGSNEQFF	TGTGCCAGCAGCCCCGGGACTAGCGGGAGCAATGAGCAGTTCTTC
TRBD2	few	TRBV4-1	TRBJ2-5	CASSRLGGRDQETQYF	TGCGCCAGCAGCCGCCTCGGTGGGAGGGACCAAGAGACCCAGTACTTC
TRBD2	-	TRBV14	TRBJ2-3	CASSHFKVYAGAGDTQYF	TGTGCCAGCAGCCATTTTAAGGTGTATGCGGGAGCCGGAGATACGCAGTATTTT
-	-	TRBV9	TRBJ1-1	CASSVGGVNTEAFF	TGTGCCAGCAGCGTAGGGGGGGTGAACACTGAAGCTTTCTTT
-	-	TRBV7-2	TRBJ2-7	CASSLEAREVDEQYF	TGTGCCAGCAGCTTGGAGGCCCGCGAGGTCGACGAGCAGTACTTC
-	-	TRBV6-6	TRBJ2-5	CASSRLVKQETQYF	TGTGCCAGCAGCCGACTAGTAAAGCAAGAGACCCAGTACTTC
-	-	TRBV11-2	TRBJ1-4	CASSRITSGEKLFF	TGTGCCAGCAGCCGAATTACCTCAGGGGAAAAACTGTTTTTT
-	-	TRBV19	TRBJ1-5	CASSLREREPQHF	TGTGCCAGTAGTTTGAGGGAGAGGGAGCCCCAGCATTTT
-	few	TRBV11-2	TRBJ2-7	CASSSRTALSYEQYF	TGTGCCAGCAGCTCCCGGACAGCTCTGTCCTACGAGCAGTACTTC
-	-	TRBV5-6	TRBJ2-5	CASSLIETSGAETQYF	TGTGCCAGCAGCTTGATTGAGACTAGTGGCGCAGAGACCCAGTACTTC
TRBD2	few	TRBV9	TRBJ2-1	CASSVARGLAGDLEQFF	TGTGCCAGCAGCGTAGCCCGGGGCCTAGCGGGAGATCTTGAGCAGTTCTTC